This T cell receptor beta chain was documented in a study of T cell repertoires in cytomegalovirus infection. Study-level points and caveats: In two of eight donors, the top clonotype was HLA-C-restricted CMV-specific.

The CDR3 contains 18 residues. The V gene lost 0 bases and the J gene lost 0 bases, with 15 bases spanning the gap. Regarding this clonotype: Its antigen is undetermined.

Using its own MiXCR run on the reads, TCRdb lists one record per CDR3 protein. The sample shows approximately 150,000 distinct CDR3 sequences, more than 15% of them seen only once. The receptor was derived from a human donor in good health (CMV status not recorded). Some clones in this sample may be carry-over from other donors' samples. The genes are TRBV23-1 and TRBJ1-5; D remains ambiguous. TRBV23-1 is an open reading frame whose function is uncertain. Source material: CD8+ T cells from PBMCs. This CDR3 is CASSQSYFTTYSNQPQHF. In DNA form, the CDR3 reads TGCGCCAGCAGTCAATCCTATTTCACTACCTATAGCAATCAGCCCCAGCATTTT.